This record covers a single T cell receptor beta chain. There is no known antigen for this receptor. No much larger clonotype is one base removed from it; base qualities were not supplied. The collaborating institutions used their own protocols to collect whole blood in K2EDTA tubes. For TCRbeta analysis, collaborator samples were shipped as frozen whole blood, as isolated PBMCs, or as DNA extracted from either sample type. Relative to germline, V is 5 bases shorter and J is 4 bases shorter, with 10 bases between their ends. Based on the germline V gene, the CDR1 and CDR2 sequences are SGHTA and FQGTGA. Including the terminal cysteine and phenylalanine, the CDR3 comprises 13 residues. Only CDR3 DNA remains: 39 bases, in frame from the first base. The sample comes from a study of blood T cell repertoires in COVID-19 (dated by TCRdb to 2019 to 2021). Some background on the complete study: Samples covering the acute and convalescent phases of COVID-19 were provided by collaborators in the United States, Italy and Spain. The prospective study material was composed of cDNA or gDNA derived from T cells, B-cell-depleted T cells, or PBMCs. Deeply sampled blood TCRbeta repertoires from subjects exposed to, actively infected with, or recovered from COVID-19 were included in the dataset. A freely available public database, intended as a resource for researchers studying the immune response to SARS-CoV-2, is where the repertoires were released. Samples came from the ongoing ImmuneRACE study (first 160 participants) plus 1,254 subjects from 6 global collaborators. Nearly every sample came with metadata listing a de-identified subject ID, COVID-19 status, age in years and sex. Where HLA class I and class II types were available, the types were taken from metadata supplied by the sample provider, not from assay-based typing.

The immunoSEQ Assay, a bias-controlled multiplex PCR, was used to amplify TCRbeta CDR3 regions from genomic DNA. From the authors' description of their analysis: Nucleated cell counts per sample were estimated from amplification of reference gene primers within the assay. Sequence reads were collapsed and filtered to measure the absolute abundance of every unique TCRbeta CDR3 rearrangement. For each sample, productive Simpson clonality was calculated by taking the square root of Simpson's diversity index across productive rearrangements. TCRdb retrieved this table from immuneACCESS and kept in-frame rearrangements only. Not all clones are present; in checked studies, unresolved V genes account for under half, and no reason is known for the remainder. That table is the source of V, J and clone size, and D and trimming were worked out from the DNA. The sample profile shows 150,000 to 200,000 clones; roughly 86% of them were found once. The ten biggest clones cover roughly 3% of the sample.

Summary of the overall study and its limitations: Clinical and demographic metadata were provided uncurated, with the amount varying by source and participant.

The sequence came from a man between 70 and 80 years old with acute or convalescent COVID-19. Sequencing used peripheral blood. The chain is made from TRBV7-3 and TRBJ2-3; TRBD2 might be the D gene, on 6 matching bases. The sequenced DNA: TGTGCCAGCAGCCCAGAGCGGGCAGATACGCAGTATTTT. Its amino acids are CASSPERADTQYF.